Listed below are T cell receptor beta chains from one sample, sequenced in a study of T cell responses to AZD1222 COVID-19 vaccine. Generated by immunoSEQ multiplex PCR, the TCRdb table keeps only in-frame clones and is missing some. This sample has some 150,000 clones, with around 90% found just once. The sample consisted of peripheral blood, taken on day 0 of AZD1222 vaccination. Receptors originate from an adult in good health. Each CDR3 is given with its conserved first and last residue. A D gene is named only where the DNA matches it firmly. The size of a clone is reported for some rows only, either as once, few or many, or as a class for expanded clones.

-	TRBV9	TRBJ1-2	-	CASSVGGGNYGYTF	TGTGCCAGCAGCGTAGGGGGAGGGAACTATGGCTACACCTTC
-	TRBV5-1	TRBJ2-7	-	CASSLQYYPGTHKYEQYF	TGCGCCAGCAGCTTGCAATACTACCCCGGGACACACAAATACGAGCAGTACTTC
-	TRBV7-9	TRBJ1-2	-	CATYYPGPGSYGYTF	TGTGCCACGTACTACCCGGGACCGGGGAGCTATGGCTACACCTTC
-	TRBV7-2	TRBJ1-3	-	CASTQSEGNTIYF	TGTGCCAGCACCCAATCAGAAGGAAACACCATATATTTT
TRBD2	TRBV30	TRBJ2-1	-	CAWRRSGRDYNEQFF	TGTGCCTGGAGAAGAAGCGGGAGGGATTACAATGAGCAGTTCTTC
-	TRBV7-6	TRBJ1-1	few	CASSSIPPWGGGTEAFF	TGTGCCAGCAGCTCAATCCCGCCGTGGGGAGGGGGAACTGAAGCTTTCTTT
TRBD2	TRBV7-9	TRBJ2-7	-	CASSLAQVAGLSYEQYF	TGTGCCAGCAGCTTAGCGCAGGTAGCGGGGCTCTCCTACGAGCAGTACTTC
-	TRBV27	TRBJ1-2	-	CASRRAGYYGYTF	TGTGCCAGCCGGAGGGCTGGCTACTATGGCTACACCTTC
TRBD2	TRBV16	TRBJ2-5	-	CASSQSSLAGRETQYF	TGTGCCAGCAGCCAATCGAGTCTAGCGGGGCGAGAGACCCAGTACTTC
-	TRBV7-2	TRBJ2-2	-	CASSVLGANTGELFF	TGTGCCAGCAGCGTATTGGGAGCCAACACCGGGGAGCTGTTTTTT
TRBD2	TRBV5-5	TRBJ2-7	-	CASSRLAGGAYEQYF	TGTGCCAGCAGCCGACTAGCGGGAGGCGCCTACGAGCAGTACTTC
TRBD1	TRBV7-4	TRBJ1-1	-	CASSSGTENTEAFF	TGTGCCAGCAGCTCCGGGACAGAGAACACTGAAGCTTTCTTT
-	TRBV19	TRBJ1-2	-	CASSIAGTNYGYTF	TGTGCCAGTAGTATTGCCGGTACTAACTATGGCTACACCTTC
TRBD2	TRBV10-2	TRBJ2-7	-	CASTDPGGISSYEQYF	TGCGCCAGCACCGACCCCGGGGGGATAAGCTCCTACGAGCAGTACTTC
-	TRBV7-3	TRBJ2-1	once	CASSLGITNEQFF	TGTGCCAGCAGCTTGGGAATAACAAATGAGCAGTTCTTC
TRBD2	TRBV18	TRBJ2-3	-	CASSPGLVQDTQYF	TGTGCCAGCTCGCCGGGACTAGTACAAGATACGCAGTATTTT
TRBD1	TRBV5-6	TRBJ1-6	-	CASSYDGQGSSPLHF	TGTGCCAGCAGTTATGATGGACAGGGGAGTTCACCCCTCCACTTT
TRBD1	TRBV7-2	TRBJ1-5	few	CASSLGQGEVQPQHF	TGTGCCAGCAGCCTAGGACAGGGGGAAGTTCAGCCCCAGCATTTT
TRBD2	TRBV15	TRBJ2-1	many	CATSRDSGGANEQFF	TGTGCCACCAGCAGAGATAGCGGGGGGGCCAATGAGCAGTTCTTC
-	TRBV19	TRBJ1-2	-	CASSILPGAYYGYTF	TGTGCCAGTAGTATCCTCCCGGGGGCATACTATGGCTACACCTTC
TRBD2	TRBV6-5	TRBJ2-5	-	CASSAASGGAETQYF	TGTGCCAGCAGCGCCGCTAGCGGGGGGGCAGAGACCCAGTACTTC
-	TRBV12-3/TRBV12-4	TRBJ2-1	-	CASSFRQGDEQFF	TGTGCCAGCAGTTTTCGGCAGGGCGATGAGCAGTTCTTC
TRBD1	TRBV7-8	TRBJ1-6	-	CASSLVVQDRVNNSPLHF	TGTGCCAGCAGCTTAGTGGTTCAGGACAGGGTTAATAATTCACCCCTCCACTTT
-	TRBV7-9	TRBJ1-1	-	CASSLGLTPNTEAFF	TGTGCCAGCAGCTTAGGACTGACACCGAACACTGAAGCTTTCTTT
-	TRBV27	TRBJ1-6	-	CASSLSFQSPLHF	TGTGCCAGCAGTTTATCATTTCAGTCACCCCTCCACTTT
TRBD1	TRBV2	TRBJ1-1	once	CASRQGVEAFF	TGTGCCAGTAGACAGGGGGTCGAAGCTTTCTTT
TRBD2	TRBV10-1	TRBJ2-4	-	CASTAGREGSKNIQYF	TGCGCCAGCACAGCTGGGCGGGAGGGGTCCAAAAACATTCAGTACTTC
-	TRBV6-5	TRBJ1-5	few	CASQTPNQPQHF	TGTGCCAGTCAAACCCCTAATCAGCCCCAGCATTTT
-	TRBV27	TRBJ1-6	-	CASRETNSPLHF	TGTGCCAGCAGGGAAACTAATTCACCCCTCCACTTT
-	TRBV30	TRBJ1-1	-	CAWNMNTEAFF	TGTGCCTGGAATATGAACACTGAAGCTTTCTTT
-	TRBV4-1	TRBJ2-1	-	CASSHLMGYEQFF	TGCGCCAGCAGCCACCTAATGGGATATGAGCAGTTCTTC
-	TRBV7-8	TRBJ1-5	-	CASSRLPGPQHF	TGTGCCAGCAGCCGCCTCCCTGGGCCCCAGCATTTT